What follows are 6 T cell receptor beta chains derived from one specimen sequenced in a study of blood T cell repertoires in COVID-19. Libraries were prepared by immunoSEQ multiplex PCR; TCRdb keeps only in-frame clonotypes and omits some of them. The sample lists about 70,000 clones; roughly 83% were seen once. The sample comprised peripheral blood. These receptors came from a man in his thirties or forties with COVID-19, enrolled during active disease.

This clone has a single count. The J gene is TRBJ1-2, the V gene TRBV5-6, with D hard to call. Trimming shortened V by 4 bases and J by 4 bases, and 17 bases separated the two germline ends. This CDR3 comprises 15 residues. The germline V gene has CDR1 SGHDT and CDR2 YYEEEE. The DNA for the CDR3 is TGTGCCAGCAGCCGGGGTGGTTCAGCCCGCTATGGCTACACCTTC. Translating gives CASSRGGSARYGYTF.

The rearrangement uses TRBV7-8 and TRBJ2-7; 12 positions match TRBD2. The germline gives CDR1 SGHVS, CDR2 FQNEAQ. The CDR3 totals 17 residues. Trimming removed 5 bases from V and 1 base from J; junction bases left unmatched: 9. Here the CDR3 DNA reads TGTGCCAGCAGCCTGGGACTAGCGGGCGCCGTATCCTACGAGCAGTACTTC. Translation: CASSLGLAGAVSYEQYF. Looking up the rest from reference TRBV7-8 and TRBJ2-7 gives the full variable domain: GAGVSQSPRYKVAKRGQDVALRCDPISGHVSLFWYQQALGQGPEFLTYFQNEAQLDKSGLPSDRFFAERPEGSVSTLKIQRTQQEDSAVYLCASSLGLAGAVSYEQYFGPGTRLTVT.

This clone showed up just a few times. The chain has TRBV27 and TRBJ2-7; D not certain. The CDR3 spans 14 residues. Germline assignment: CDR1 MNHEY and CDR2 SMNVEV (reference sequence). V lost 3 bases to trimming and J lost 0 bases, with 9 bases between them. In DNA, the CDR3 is TGTGCCAGCAGTTTTTCACTGAGCTCCTACGAGCAGTACTTC. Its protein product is CASSFSLSSYEQYF.

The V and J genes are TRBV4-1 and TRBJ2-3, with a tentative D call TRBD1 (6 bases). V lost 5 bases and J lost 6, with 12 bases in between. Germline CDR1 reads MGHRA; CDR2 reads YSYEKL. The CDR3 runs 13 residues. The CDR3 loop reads CASSSRDTDTQYF. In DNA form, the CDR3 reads TGCGCCAGCAGCAGCCGGGACACCGATACGCAGTATTTT.

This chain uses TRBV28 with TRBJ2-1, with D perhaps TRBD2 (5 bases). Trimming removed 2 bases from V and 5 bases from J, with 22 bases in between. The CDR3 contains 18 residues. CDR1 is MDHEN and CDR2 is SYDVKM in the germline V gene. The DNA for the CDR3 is TGTGCCAGCAGTTTAATTCGTGGCGGGCGGGCCAGCGACAATGAGCAGTTCTTC. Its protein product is CASSLIRGGRASDNEQFF. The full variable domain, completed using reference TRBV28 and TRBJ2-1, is DVKVTQSSRYLVKRTGEKVFLECVQDMDHENMFWYRQDPGLGLRLIYFSYDVKMKEKGDIPEGYSVSREKKERFSLILESASTNQTSMYLCASSLIRGGRASDNEQFFGPGTRLTVL.

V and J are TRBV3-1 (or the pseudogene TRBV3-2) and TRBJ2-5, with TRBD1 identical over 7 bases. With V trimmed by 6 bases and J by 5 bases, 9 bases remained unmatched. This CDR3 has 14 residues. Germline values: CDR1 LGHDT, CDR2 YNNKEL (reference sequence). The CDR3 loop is CASSPKTGYETQYF. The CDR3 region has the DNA TGTGCCAGCAGTCCTAAGACAGGGTACGAGACCCAGTACTTC.